This entry lists 19 T cell receptor beta chains sequenced from one sample in a study of T cells in localized non-small cell lung cancer. Only in-frame clones appear in the TCRdb table, and some are missing; sequencing was by immunoSEQ multiplex PCR. The sample lists around 35,000 clones; around 93% were seen once. The specimen comprised peripheral blood, sampled before any cancer treatment. The receptor set was obtained from a female donor over 55 with stage I lung adenocarcinoma.

This rearrangement joins TRBV5-1 to TRBJ2-3; 11 nucleotides align to TRBD1. This CDR3 has 18 amino acids. Germline CDR1 reads SGHRS; CDR2 reads YFSETQ. V gave up 3 bases and J gave up 4 bases; unmatched junction bases: 13. The CDR3 reads CASSSTVGQGVRADTQYF. CDR3 DNA sequence: TGCGCCAGCAGCTCAACCGTGGGACAGGGGGTGAGGGCAGATACGCAGTATTTT.

The V call is TRBV11-2, the J call TRBJ1-2, with 10 bases fitting TRBD1. The CDR3 length is 16 residues. J lost 3 bases, V lost 5 bases, and 9 bases had no gene match. Germline V gene lookup returns CDR1 SGHAT and CDR2 FQNNGV. The CDR3: CASSPQGQGNYYGYTF. DNA of the CDR3: TGTGCCAGCAGCCCACAGGGACAGGGGAACTACTATGGCTACACCTTC.

The rearrangement uses TRBV19 and TRBJ1-2; 12 nucleotides agree with TRBD1. The CDR3 loop spans 15 amino acids. Germline trimming cut 6 bases from V and 4 bases from J; bases unmatched to any gene: 6. CDR1 and CDR2 (germline): LNHDA, SQIVND (reference sequence). CDR3 in DNA: TGTGCCAGTAGCCCTCCGGGACAGGGGGCCTATGGCTACACCTTC. Encoded protein: CASSPPGQGAYGYTF.

The chain joins TRBV25-1 to TRBJ2-1; TRBD2 aligns across 12 bases. Germline CDR1 is MGHDK and CDR2 is SYGVNS. V dropped 4 bases and J dropped 4; count of bases not matched to a gene: 5. The CDR3 contains 16 residues. CDR3 DNA sequence: TGTGCCAGCAGTGTTACTAGCGGGAGGCCTTACAATGAGCAGTTCTTC. This gives the protein CASSVTSGRPYNEQFF. Variable domain in full (rest from reference TRBV25-1 and TRBJ2-1): EADIYQTPRYLVIGTGKKITLECSQTMGHDKMYWYQQDPGMELHLIHYSYGVNSTEKGDLSSESTVSRIRTEHFPLTLESARPSHTSQYLCASSVTSGRPYNEQFFGPGTRLTVL.

The gene calls are TRBV4-3 and TRBJ1-4; TRBD1 matches at 7 bases. V lost 1 base to trimming and J lost 8 bases; unmatched junction nucleotides: 10. Germline V CDR1 and CDR2: LGHNA, YSLEER. The CDR3 runs 16 residues. CDR3 protein: CASSQVSTGVFEKLFF. Written as DNA, the CDR3 is TGCGCCAGCAGCCAAGTGTCTACAGGGGTTTTCGAAAAACTGTTTTTT.

The chain links TRBV6-1 to TRBJ2-7, with 12 bases matching TRBD2. Trimming cost V 7 bases and J 5 bases; bases outside gene matches: 9. Per germline, CDR1 MNHNS and CDR2 SASEGT. The CDR3 is made up of 15 amino acids. DNA of the CDR3: TGTGCCAGCAACCTAGCGGGAGGGCCGGTAGACGAGCAGTACGTC. The encoded protein is CASNLAGGPVDEQYV.

This chain joins TRBV5-1 and TRBJ2-3, with 7 bases matching TRBD2. This CDR3 region has 16 residues. Per the germline V gene, CDR1 is SGHRS and CDR2 is YFSETQ. V shed 1 base and J 0 bases; nucleotides not matched to a gene: 5. The CDR3 is CASSLTAGLSTDTQYF. The CDR3 nucleotides read TGCGCCAGCAGCTTGACAGCGGGGCTAAGCACAGATACGCAGTATTTT. Combining the CDR3 with reference TRBV5-1 and TRBJ2-3 gives the whole variable domain KAGVTQTPRYLIKTRGQQVTLSCSPISGHRSVSWYQQTPGQGLQFLFEYFSETQRNKGNFPGRFSGRQFSNSRSEMNVSTLELGDSALYLCASSLTAGLSTDTQYFGPGTRLTVL.

The chain combines TRBV10-1 with TRBJ2-7, with a weak D call TRBD2 (5 bases). CDR3 length: 14 residues. V lost 3 bases and J 0 bases, leaving 9 bases between the germline ends. Germline CDR1 WNHNN, CDR2 SYGVQD (reference sequence). DNA for the CDR3: TGCGCCAGCAGTGACGGGGTCTCCTCCTACGAGCAGTACTTC. Its translation: CASSDGVSSYEQYF.

J is TRBJ2-7 and V is TRBV28; no clear D. V was trimmed by 10 bases and J by 5 bases, leaving 9 bases between them. Germline-derived CDR1 and CDR2 are MDHEN and SYDVKM. The CDR3 contains 10 residues. The CDR3 reads CATKVNEQYF. The CDR3 nucleotides read TGTGCCACAAAGGTCAACGAGCAGTACTTC.

This rearrangement joins TRBV6-5 to TRBJ2-1; 9 positions match TRBD1. V was clipped by 0 bases and J by 6 bases; unmatched bases: 3. The germline V gene encodes CDR1 MNHEY and CDR2 SVGAGI. This CDR3 spans 15 amino acids. DNA of the CDR3: TGTGCCAGCAGTTACTCGGGGACAGGGCGCAATGAGCAGTTCTTC. Translated: CASSYSGTGRNEQFF.

This clone was seen a few times. The rearrangement links TRBV10-1 to TRBJ2-1; D is possibly TRBD2 (6 bases). This CDR3 has 12 residues. Trimming cost V 2 bases and J 8 bases, with 7 bases left between them. CDR1 is WNHNN, CDR2 SYGVQD, per germline (reference sequence). In nucleotides, the CDR3 is TGCGCCAGCAGTGAGCGGGAGTATGAGCAGTTCTTC. Residues: CASSEREYEQFF.

This rearrangement joins TRBV6-6 to TRBJ2-7; 9 nucleotides match TRBD1. V was pared by 6 bases and J by 5 bases, with 8 bases of the junction left unmatched. This CDR3 region has 14 residues. CDR1 MNHNY and CDR2 SVGAGI come from the germline V gene (reference sequence). In DNA form, the CDR3 reads TGTGCCAGCAGCTGGGACAGGGTCTCAAACGAGCAGTACGTC. This gives the protein CASSWDRVSNEQYV.

The chain recombines TRBV25-1 with TRBJ2-1, with D possibly matching TRBD1 (5 bases). The V end was cut by 7 bases, the J end by 2 bases, with 12 bases between. The CDR3 extends over 14 amino acids. The germline gives CDR1 MGHDK, CDR2 SYGVNS. CDR3 in DNA: TGTGCCAGCAATCCAGACAGAGCCTACAATGAGCAGTTCTTC. It is translated as CASNPDRAYNEQFF.

V and J are TRBV5-1 and TRBJ2-5; 12 bases are a match to TRBD1. The CDR3 spans 15 residues. The J segment lost 5 bases and the V segment lost 4 bases, leaving 6 bases of the junction unmatched. Per germline, CDR1 SGHRS and CDR2 YFSETQ. This CDR3 reads CASSKGTGGEETQYF. The CDR3 coding sequence is TGCGCCAGCAGCAAGGGGACAGGGGGCGAGGAGACCCAGTACTTC.

J is TRBJ1-1 and V is TRBV30, with 7 bases that match TRBD1. Germline CDR1 is GTSNPN and CDR2 is SVGIG (reference sequence). J gave up 6 bases and V 4 bases, and 8 bases lay outside the gene matches. There are 13 residues in the CDR3. The CDR3 DNA follows: TGTGCCTGGACAGGGGGAGGCCCTTCTGAAGCTTTCTTT. Translated, it gives CAWTGGGPSEAFF. Based on the CDR3 plus reference TRBV30 and TRBJ1-1, the full variable domain is SQTIHQWPATLVQPVGSPLSLECTVEGTSNPNLYWYRQAAGRGLQLLFYSVGIGQISSEVPQNLSASRPQDRQFILSSKKLLLSDSGFYLCAWTGGGPSEAFFGQGTRLTVV.

The chain combines TRBV4-1 with TRBJ1-5; D gene uncertain. From germline, CDR1 is MGHRA and CDR2 YSYEKL. V was clipped by 5 bases and J by 2 bases, with 10 bases between them. This CDR3 comprises 14 residues. The DNA of the CDR3 is TGCGCCAGCAGCACTCGGACGGGCAATCAGCCCCAGCATTTT. It is translated as CASSTRTGNQPQHF.

The J gene is TRBJ2-7, the V gene TRBV5-1, with D perhaps being TRBD1 or TRBD2 (6 bases each). The CDR3 consists of 14 residues. V was shortened by 0 bases and J by 7 bases, with 14 bases between the two germline ends. Per germline, CDR1 SGHRS and CDR2 YFSETQ. The CDR3 coding sequence is TGCGCCAGCAGCTTGGAACCGGGGGCGGGGGAGCAGTACTTC. Amino acids: CASSLEPGAGEQYF.

This rearrangement joins TRBV6-5 to TRBJ1-3, with no clear D. The germline gives CDR1 MNHEY, CDR2 SVGAGI. Between the trimmed V and J ends, which lost 8 bases and 0 bases, there was a span of 8 bases. The CDR3 is made up of 13 amino acids. The CDR3 DNA reads TGTGCCAGCCGCGGTTACTCTGGAAACACCATATATTTT. This gives the protein CASRGYSGNTIYF.

DNA of the CDR3: TGTGCCAGCAGTGAATCCCGCGGGGGGGTGTTTCAAAAACTGTTTTTT. It translates to CASSESRGGVFQKLFF. The rearrangement joins TRBV25-1 to TRBJ1-4, with D perhaps matching TRBD1 (5 bases). Germline V gene data show CDR1 as MGHDK and CDR2 as SYGVNS. V lost 1 base, J lost 9 bases, and 18 bases lay in between. The CDR3 spans 16 residues.